The 29 T cell receptor beta chains reported below all come from one sample, sequenced in a study of early T cells in non-severe SARS-CoV-2 infection. MiXCR, applied by TCRdb to the 5' RACE reads, yields one record per CDR3 protein. The table has about 83,000 distinct CDR3 sequences, under 11% seen once. The source was whole blood, collected at baseline. These receptors came from an adult who was a healthcare worker with PCR-confirmed SARS-CoV-2 infection or an uninfected control (not recorded which).

CDR3 protein: CASSPNPPRGYSYEQYF. Written as DNA, the CDR3 is TGTGCCAGCAGTCCCAACCCTCCGCGGGGATACTCCTACGAGCAGTACTTC. The chain combines TRBV27 with TRBJ2-7; perhaps TRBD2 as D (6 bases). Germline V gene sequence: CDR1 MNHEY, CDR2 SMNVEV (reference sequence). There are 17 residues in the CDR3. V shed 5 bases and J shed 0 bases, with 20 bases lying between them.

This chain uses TRBV7-8 with TRBJ2-3; the D call may be TRBD1 or TRBD2 (6 bases each). This CDR3 has 15 amino acids. The V gene's germline CDR1 is SGHVS and CDR2 FQNEAQ. The ends were cut back, 6 bases at V and 0 bases at J, with 13 bases in the middle. CDR3 nucleotides: TGTGCCAGCAGGAGGGGGGCGGAGAGCACAGATACGCAGTATTTT. It codes for CASRRGAESTDTQYF.

The DNA for the CDR3 is TGTGCCAGCAGCTGGAAGACTAGCGGGAGTCAGTTCTTC. Protein sequence: CASSWKTSGSQFF. V usage is TRBV7-2 and J usage is TRBJ2-1; 12 bases map to TRBD2. This CDR3 region has 13 residues. CDR1 and CDR2 (germline): SGHTA, FQGNSA. With V trimmed by 4 bases and J by 13 bases, 5 bases remained unmatched.

This clonotype has at least ten counts. This chain joins TRBV5-1 and TRBJ1-1, with 9 bases fitting TRBD1. J gave up 6 bases and V 4 bases, and 10 bases lay outside the gene matches. Per germline, CDR1 SGHRS and CDR2 YFSETQ. The CDR3 consists of 15 residues. The CDR3 DNA is TGCGCCAGCAGCCTAATTACAGGGGGCCCGGCTGAAGCTTTCTTT. Amino acids: CASSLITGGPAEAFF.

This clonotype was recorded a few times. The rearrangement uses TRBV7-2 and TRBJ2-3; TRBD1 or TRBD2 may be the D gene (5 bases each). Germline CDR1 SGHTA, CDR2 FQGNSA. This CDR3 is 15 amino acids long. Trimming took 3 bases from V and 6 from J, leaving 16 bases between them. The CDR3 loop is CASSLQLGTADTQYF. The DNA for the CDR3 is TGTGCCAGCAGCTTGCAGCTGGGGACGGCCGATACGCAGTATTTT.

This clonotype has ten or more counts. The CDR3 DNA follows: TGTGCCAGCAGTAAGTCAGGGGGTCGCGAGCAGTACTTC. This sequence encodes CASSKSGGREQYF. This chain joins TRBV12-3 or TRBV12-4 and TRBJ2-7; 7 nucleotides agree with TRBD1. There are 13 residues in the CDR3. V was pared by 5 bases and J by 6 bases, with 7 bases of the junction left unmatched.

This clonotype has a count of ten or more. The chain links TRBV7-9 to TRBJ2-7; 9 bases map to TRBD1. The CDR3 sequence is 14 residues long. Germline CDR1 reads SEHNR; CDR2 reads FQNEAQ (reference sequence). V shed 7 bases, J shed 3 bases, and the junction held 7 bases outside the gene matches. The CDR3 reads CASTLGQGFYEQYF. Written as DNA, the CDR3 is TGTGCCAGCACCTTGGGACAGGGCTTCTACGAGCAGTACTTC.

This chain links TRBV7-3 with TRBJ2-2; a possible D gene is TRBD2 (5 bases). V lost 6 bases and J 5 bases, leaving 13 bases between the germline ends. Looked up from germline, CDR1 is SGHTA and CDR2 is FQGTGA. This CDR3 contains 14 residues. The CDR3 loop reads CASSLVRETGELFF. The CDR3 nucleotides read TGTGCCAGCAGTTTAGTGAGGGAGACCGGGGAGCTGTTTTTT.

In its sample, this clonotype was seen a few times. This chain links TRBV18 with TRBJ2-2; 8 nucleotides agree with TRBD2. Germline CDR1 reads KGHSH; CDR2 reads LQKENI. V lost 3 bases, J lost 0 bases, and 9 bases stayed unmatched. The CDR3 is 18 residues long. The CDR3 nucleotides read TGTGCCAGCTCACCCCTCGGTGGTAGCGGGACGAACACCGGGGAGCTGTTTTTT. This codes for CASSPLGGSGTNTGELFF. Supplemented by reference TRBV18 and TRBJ2-2, the full variable domain reads NAGVMQNPRHLVRRRGQEARLRCSPMKGHSHVYWYRQLPEEGLKFMVYLQKENIIDESGMPKERFSAEFPKEGPSILRIQQVVRGDSAAYFCASSPLGGSGTNTGELFFGEGSRLTVL.

This clonotype was picked up many times. This chain connects TRBV20-1 to TRBJ2-3, with 7 bases that match TRBD2. The germline CDR1 and CDR2 sequences are DFQATT and SNEGSKA (reference sequence). With 1 base clipped from V and 1 base from J, the junction kept 11 bases outside the gene matches. This CDR3 has 17 residues. The CDR3 region has the DNA TGCAGTGCTAGAGGTGTTCCGACTAGCTCGGGCACAGATACGCAGTATTTT. Its protein is CSARGVPTSSGTDTQYF.

V and J are TRBV28 and TRBJ2-3, with 7 bases identical to TRBD2. Germline values: CDR1 MDHEN, CDR2 SYDVKM. The CDR3 loop spans 18 amino acids. V shed 5 bases, J shed 2 bases, and the junction held 16 bases outside the gene matches. The CDR3, as DNA: TGTGCCAGCAGTCTCCCCGCGCTAGCGGCGCTGAACACAGATACGCAGTATTTT. Amino acids: CASSLPALAALNTDTQYF.

The chain uses TRBV6-1 and TRBJ2-2, with D uncertain. The CDR3 covers 13 residues. Trimming pared 7 bases from V and 7 bases from J, leaving 13 bases between. From germline, CDR1 is MNHNS and CDR2 SASEGT. The DNA of the CDR3 is TGTGCCAGCATCTCCGCTTCTATCGGGGAGCTGTTTTTT. This encodes CASISASIGELFF.

The sample holds a few counts of this clonotype. The chain uses TRBV6-2 or TRBV6-3 and TRBJ2-1; TRBD2 matches 7 bases. V shed 5 bases, J shed 9 bases, and the junction held 4 bases outside the gene matches. This CDR3 has 12 residues. The germline gives CDR1 MNHEY, CDR2 SVGEGT. The CDR3 loop reads CASSTSGIEQFF. The CDR3 bases are TGTGCCAGCAGTACCAGCGGGATTGAGCAGTTCTTC.

This clonotype has at least ten counts. The gene calls are TRBV29-1 and TRBJ1-2; D remains unclear. CDR1 is SQVTM and CDR2 is ANQGSEA in the germline V gene. The CDR3 sequence is 13 residues long. V lost 6 bases and J 7 bases, leaving 18 bases between the germline ends. The CDR3 nucleotides read TGCAGCGTCGGGAACGATGAGAGGAGTGGCTACACCTTC. This sequence encodes CSVGNDERSGYTF.

This clonotype was recorded many times. This chain joins TRBV18 and TRBJ2-5; D remains ambiguous. Germline assignment: CDR1 KGHSH and CDR2 LQKENI. The CDR3 is 16 amino acids. Trimming left V 5 bases short and J 3 bases short, with 19 bases between. The CDR3 nucleotides are TGTGCCAGCTCATCACGAGGTATTCCTTCTAAAGAGACCCAGTACTTC. Translating gives CASSSRGIPSKETQYF.

The DNA of the CDR3 is TGTGCCAGCAGCCAAGCCTTAGGGGGGCATCAGCCCCAGCATTTT. Translating gives CASSQALGGHQPQHF. This chain uses TRBV3-1 with TRBJ1-5, with a possible D match to TRBD1 (6 bases). This CDR3 has 15 amino acids. CDR1 is LGHDT, CDR2 YNNKEL, per germline (reference sequence). V was clipped by 1 base and J by 5 bases, with 12 bases between them.

This clonotype has only a few counts. The chain carries TRBV7-9 and TRBJ2-1; 10 bases match TRBD2. This CDR3 has 14 amino acids. From germline, CDR1 is SEHNR and CDR2 FQNEAQ (reference sequence). V was clipped by 9 bases and J by 6 bases; unmatched bases: 8. CDR3 nucleotide sequence: TGTGCCAGTCACGGGGCTAGCGGGGGCAATGAGCAGTTCTTC. This codes for CASHGASGGNEQFF.

This clonotype occurred a few times. The chain has TRBV11-1 and TRBJ2-1; no firm D call. The CDR3 sequence is 15 residues long. Germline V gives CDR1 SGHAT, CDR2 FQDESV (reference sequence). Trimming stripped 5 bases from V and 0 bases from J, with 11 bases between. CDR3 nucleotides: TGTGCCAGCAGCCCCGGGCTAAGCTCCTACAATGAGCAGTTCTTC. Translated, it gives CASSPGLSSYNEQFF.

J is TRBJ1-5 and V is TRBV2; no reliable D call. The CDR3 has 14 residues. The V gene's germline CDR1 is SNHLY and CDR2 FYNNEI. V lost 1 base to trimming and J lost 12 bases, with 16 bases between them. The DNA of the CDR3 is TGTGCCAGCAGTGAAGTCCCGGGATCCAAGGGCCAGCATTTT. This encodes CASSEVPGSKGQHF.

Only a few counts were recorded for this clonotype. J is TRBJ1-1 and V is TRBV30, with D tentatively TRBD1 (5 bases). CDR3 length equals 14 residues. Trimming left V 4 bases short and J 5 bases short, with 17 bases between. Germline loops: CDR1 GTSNPN, CDR2 SVGIG (reference sequence). The CDR3 here is CAWTRGGPETEAFF. The CDR3 nucleotides are TGTGCCTGGACCCGGGGGGGTCCGGAGACTGAAGCTTTCTTT.

This clonotype has a handful of counts. The chain has TRBV5-4 and TRBJ1-6; tentatively, D is TRBD1 (5 bases). V was cut by 3 bases and J by 6 bases, with 22 bases left in between. The CDR3 has 18 residues. Germline V gives CDR1 SGHNT, CDR2 YYREEE (reference sequence). The CDR3: CASSWGKGRGFVNSPLHF. CDR3 sequence (DNA): TGTGCCAGCAGCTGGGGGAAGGGAAGGGGATTTGTTAATTCACCCCTCCACTTT. Supplemented by reference TRBV5-4 and TRBJ1-6, the full variable domain reads ETGVTQSPTHLIKTRGQQVTLRCSSQSGHNTVSWYQQALGQGPQFIFQYYREEENGRGNFPPRFSGLQFPNYSSELNVNALELDDSALYLCASSWGKGRGFVNSPLHFGNGTRLTVT.

This CDR3 reads CASSSRRPSGGSYEQYF. The CDR3 coding sequence is TGTGCCAGCAGTTCCCGGCGCCCATCCGGGGGCTCCTACGAGCAGTACTTC. This rearrangement joins TRBV6-5 to TRBJ2-7; a weak D match, TRBD2 (6 bases). Trimming took off 4 bases at V and 0 bases at J, with 19 bases between the two ends. This CDR3 region has 17 residues. Germline V gives CDR1 MNHEY, CDR2 SVGAGI.

V gene TRBV19 combines with J gene TRBJ2-7; 11 bases map to TRBD1. CDR1 and CDR2 (germline): LNHDA, SQIVND (reference sequence). With 7 bases clipped from V and 5 bases from J, the junction kept 4 bases outside the gene matches. This CDR3 has 13 amino acids. The CDR3 DNA follows: TGTGCCAGTAACGGACAGGGGGCCCACGAGCAGTACTTC. It yields the protein CASNGQGAHEQYF.

This clonotype came up many times. V usage is TRBV20-1 and J usage is TRBJ2-7, with 9 bases identical to TRBD2. Germline trimming cut 7 bases from V and 5 bases from J; bases unmatched to any gene: 12. This CDR3 region has 14 residues. CDR1 and CDR2 (germline): DFQATT, SNEGSKA (reference sequence). The CDR3 spells CSVPSSGKSNEQYF. The DNA of the CDR3 is TGCAGTGTCCCATCTAGCGGGAAATCGAACGAGCAGTACTTC.

The chain couples TRBV7-2 to TRBJ2-1; 9 nucleotides align to TRBD2. The CDR3 runs 15 residues. The germline V gene has CDR1 SGHTA and CDR2 FQGNSA. V lost 1 base and J lost 6; bases outside the gene matches: 4. Written as DNA, the CDR3 is TGTGCCAGCAGCTTAGTAGCGGGAGTGGGCAATGAGCAGTTCTTC. Residues: CASSLVAGVGNEQFF.

CDR3 bases: TGTGCCAGCAGACCACTAGGTCACCAAGAGACCCAGTACTTC. Amino acids: CASRPLGHQETQYF. J is TRBJ2-5 and V is TRBV27; D possibly corresponds to TRBD2 (5 bases). The CDR3 has 14 residues. The germline CDR1 and CDR2 sequences are MNHEY and SMNVEV (reference sequence). Between the trimmed V and J ends, which lost 6 bases and 0 bases, there was a span of 11 bases.

This clonotype was counted a few times. V and J are TRBV24-1 and TRBJ2-1; a weak D match, TRBD2 (5 bases). V was trimmed by 4 bases and J by 0 bases, leaving 18 bases between them. The CDR3 has 18 amino acids. CDR1 is KGHDR, CDR2 SFDVKD, per germline. This chain's CDR3 is CATSDPGRGESSYNEQFF. For the CDR3, the DNA is TGTGCCACCAGTGACCCAGGACGGGGAGAGAGCTCCTACAATGAGCAGTTCTTC.

This clonotype was counted many times. The genes are TRBV3-1 and TRBJ2-3; 9 nucleotides line up with TRBD2. V was pared by 1 base and J by 2 bases, with 4 bases of the junction left unmatched. This CDR3 has 16 amino acids. Germline assignment: CDR1 LGHDT and CDR2 YNNKEL (reference sequence). The CDR3 loop reads CASSQGGLASTDTQYF. In nucleotides, the CDR3 is TGTGCCAGCAGCCAAGGGGGACTAGCATCCACAGATACGCAGTATTTT.

This clonotype has just a few counts. This chain connects TRBV6-2 or TRBV6-3 to TRBJ2-7, with D uncertain. The CDR3 totals 14 residues. Trimming removed 7 bases from V and 4 bases from J, with 17 bases in between. Germline V gene lookup returns CDR1 MNHEY and CDR2 SVGEGT. The DNA of the CDR3 is TGTGCCAGCAACGCCGGTCCCTTAAGATACGAGCAGTACTTC. This codes for CASNAGPLRYEQYF.